This is a list of T cell receptor beta chains from one sample in a study of siplizumab effects on memory and regulatory T cells. Measured with immunoSEQ multiplex PCR; TCRdb has only the in-frame clones, and not every one. The sample has approximately 100,000 clones; just under 95% are singletons. Sequencing was carried out using non-Treg CD4+ T cells sorted from blood. The origin of the receptors is a human donor in good health. CDR3s include the opening cysteine and the closing phenylalanine or tryptophan. The D gene is left open where the match is weak. A row's size may be missing; if present it is once, few, many or a size class.

NA	TRBV30	NA	TRBJ2-5	CAWSGTGTVLETQYF	TGTGCCTGGAGTGGAACCGGGACGGTGCTCGAGACCCAGTACTTC
NA	TRBV7-2	NA	TRBJ1-1	CASSLMYMNTEAFF	TGTGCCAGCAGCTTAATGTACATGAACACTGAAGCTTTCTTT
once	TRBV20-1	NA	TRBJ1-2	CSASRTYGYTF	TGCAGTGCTAGCCGGACCTATGGCTACACCTTC
NA	TRBV7-9	NA	TRBJ2-1	CASSSPPFNEQFF	TGTGCCAGCAGCTCCCCCCCGTTTAATGAGCAGTTCTTC
NA	TRBV4-1	NA	TRBJ1-2	CASSQVGRASGYTF	TGCGCCAGCAGCCAAGTTGGCAGGGCAAGTGGCTACACCTTC
NA	TRBV6-6	NA	TRBJ1-4	CASSGAGEKLFF	TGTGCCAGCAGTGGGGCAGGTGAAAAACTGTTTTTT
NA	TRBV7-3	TRBD2	TRBJ2-5	CASSLGGGGRETQYF	TGTGCCAGCAGCTTAGGCGGGGGAGGGCGAGAGACCCAGTACTTC
NA	TRBV18	NA	TRBJ2-7	CASSASLSYEQYF	TGTGCCAGCTCGGCGAGCCTCTCCTACGAGCAGTACTTC
NA	TRBV7-2	NA	TRBJ1-6	CASSLAQAGSYSPLHF	TGTGCCAGCAGCTTAGCGCAGGCAGGGTCATATTCACCCCTCCACTTT
NA	TRBV7-8	NA	TRBJ1-1	CASSLDRAEAFF	TGTGCCAGCAGCTTAGACAGGGCTGAAGCTTTCTTT
NA	TRBV2	NA	TRBJ1-2	CASSDQGNYGYTF	TGTGCCAGCAGTGATCAGGGAAACTATGGCTACACCTTC
NA	TRBV6-5	NA	TRBJ1-2	CASRLQGTKDGYTF	TGTGCCAGCAGATTACAGGGTACTAAGGATGGCTACACCTTC
NA	TRBV7-2	TRBD1	TRBJ2-7	CASSTRGPGTYEQYF	TGTGCCAGCAGCACCAGGGGGCCGGGAACCTACGAGCAGTACTTC
NA	TRBV19	NA	TRBJ1-2	CASSGGGANYGYTF	TGTGCCAGTAGCGGGGGGGGCGCTAACTATGGCTACACCTTC
NA	TRBV27	NA	TRBJ2-7	CASSSSGEQYF	TGTGCCAGCAGTTCCTCGGGCGAGCAGTACTTC
NA	TRBV28	NA	TRBJ1-5	CASRQDSNQPQHF	TGTGCCAGCAGGCAGGACAGCAATCAGCCCCAGCATTTT
NA	TRBV6-1	NA	TRBJ1-1	CASSEPPLELEAFF	TGTGCCAGCAGTGAACCACCCCTGGAACTTGAAGCTTTCTTT
NA	TRBV5-4	TRBD2	TRBJ2-7	CASSSTGTSGGADEQYF	TGTGCCAGCAGTTCGACCGGGACTAGCGGGGGGGCCGACGAGCAGTACTTC
NA	TRBV30	NA	TRBJ2-7	CAWDLNGPEKYF	TGTGCCTGGGATCTGAACGGACCCGAGAAGTACTTC
NA	TRBV6-5	NA	TRBJ2-2	CASSGSGAETGELFF	TGTGCCAGCAGTGGGTCCGGTGCGGAGACCGGGGAGCTGTTTTTT
NA	TRBV9	TRBD2	TRBJ2-7	CASSAISSGGSYEQYF	TGTGCCAGCAGCGCAATCTCTAGCGGGGGTTCGTACGAGCAGTACTTC
NA	TRBV11-2	NA	TRBJ2-1	CASSRGLNNEQFF	TGTGCCAGCAGCCGAGGGCTTAACAATGAGCAGTTCTTC
NA	TRBV7-3	NA	TRBJ2-2	CASSHRNTGELFF	TGTGCCAGCAGCCACAGGAACACCGGGGAGCTGTTTTTT
NA	TRBV2	TRBD2	TRBJ2-2	CASSANVLAGGNTGELFF	TGTGCCAGCAGTGCAAACGTACTAGCGGGGGGGAACACCGGGGAGCTGTTTTTT
NA	TRBV5-1	NA	TRBJ2-5	CASSRGGRKQETQYF	TGCGCCAGCAGCAGAGGAGGACGCAAACAAGAGACCCAGTACTTC
NA	TRBV5-4	NA	TRBJ2-3	CASSLEESDTQYF	TGTGCCAGCAGCTTGGAAGAGTCAGATACGCAGTATTTT
NA	TRBV7-8	TRBD1	TRBJ2-7	CASSSRDRADF	TGTGCCAGCAGCTCCCGGGACAGGGCTGATTTC
NA	TRBV5-4	NA	TRBJ2-3	CASSPDGGVTDTQYF	TGTGCCAGCAGCCCGGACGGGGGCGTGACAGATACGCAGTATTTT
NA	TRBV9	NA	TRBJ2-1	CASSVGDRSSYNEQFF	TGTGCCAGCAGCGTAGGAGATCGTAGCTCCTACAATGAGCAGTTCTTC
NA	TRBV5-4	TRBD2	TRBJ2-3	CASSLTSGTDTDTQYF	TGTGCCAGCAGCTTGACTAGCGGTACAGACACAGATACGCAGTATTTT
NA	TRBV18	NA	TRBJ1-5	CASSPGQVSLSNQPQHF	TGTGCCAGCTCACCTGGGCAGGTGAGCCTTAGCAATCAGCCCCAGCATTTT
NA	TRBV28	TRBD1	TRBJ1-2	CASRPTTGFAVYGYTF	TGTGCCAGCAGACCAACGACAGGGTTTGCAGTCTATGGCTACACCTTC
once	TRBV18	NA	TRBJ2-1	CASSPGNYNEQFF	TGTGCCAGCTCACCAGGGAACTACAATGAGCAGTTCTTC
NA	TRBV7-2	NA	TRBJ1-2	CASSLGPGVNYGYTF	TGTGCCAGCAGCTTAGGTCCAGGGGTTAACTATGGCTACACCTTC
NA	TRBV6-6	TRBD1	TRBJ2-5	CASSWGQSWAQETQYF	TGTGCCAGCAGTTGGGGACAGTCCTGGGCCCAAGAGACCCAGTACTTC
NA	TRBV4-3	TRBD1	TRBJ2-2	CASSQGTGVRTGELFF	TGCGCCAGCAGCCAAGGGACAGGGGTAAGAACCGGGGAGCTGTTTTTT
NA	TRBV30	TRBD2	TRBJ2-7	CAWGRGGQSYEQYF	TGTGCCTGGGGACGGGGGGGGCAGTCCTACGAGCAGTACTTC
NA	TRBV29-1	NA	TRBJ1-1	CSAEHQTWFNTEAFF	TGCAGCGCGGAACACCAGACGTGGTTTAACACTGAAGCTTTCTTT
NA	TRBV5-1	NA	TRBJ1-2	CASSLVADTGYTF	TGCGCCAGCAGCTTGGTGGCGGACACTGGCTACACCTTC
NA	TRBV19	TRBD2	TRBJ2-1	CASTPGWGTSGAVGQFF	TGTGCCAGTACCCCCGGGTGGGGGACTAGCGGCGCGGTGGGGCAGTTCTTC
NA	TRBV4-1	NA	TRBJ1-5	CASSQEHLQPQHF	TGCGCCAGCAGCCAAGAACATCTGCAGCCCCAGCATTTT
NA	TRBV21-1	NA	TRBJ2-7	CASSQKWAGANHEQYF	TGTGCCAGCAGTCAGAAGTGGGCAGGGGCGAACCACGAGCAGTACTTC
NA	TRBV5-1	NA	TRBJ2-2	CASSFGWSRANTGELFF	TGCGCCAGCAGCTTCGGTTGGTCACGGGCGAACACCGGGGAGCTGTTTTTT
NA	TRBV12-5	TRBD1	TRBJ1-5	CASGFTGGRQPQHF	TGTGCTAGTGGTTTTACAGGGGGCCGACAGCCCCAGCATTTT
NA	TRBV6-5	NA	TRBJ1-5	CASSEAGEQPQHF	TGTGCCAGCAGTGAGGCGGGGGAGCAGCCCCAGCATTTT
NA	TRBV25-1	NA	TRBJ2-6	CASSRDSSGANVLTF	TGTGCCAGCAGTCGTGACAGCTCCGGGGCCAACGTCCTGACTTTC
once	TRBV6-6	NA	TRBJ2-5	CASRGLGQETQYF	TGTGCCAGCAGGGGACTCGGCCAAGAGACCCAGTACTTC
NA	TRBV2	NA	TRBJ2-5	CASNRGNTRETQYF	TGTGCCAGCAACCGCGGAAATACCCGGGAGACCCAGTACTTC
NA	TRBV7-9	NA	TRBJ2-5	CASSLVQGKGETQYF	TGTGCCAGCAGCTTAGTGCAGGGGAAAGGGGAGACCCAGTACTTC
NA	TRBV2	NA	TRBJ1-2	CASREAGPAGYTF	TGTGCCAGCAGGGAAGCAGGGCCGGCTGGCTACACCTTC
NA	TRBV9	TRBD1	TRBJ2-5	CASSPGDSQETQYF	TGTGCCAGCAGCCCCGGGGACAGCCAAGAGACCCAGTACTTC
NA	TRBV7-9	TRBD1	TRBJ1-1	CASSLDRGSHTEAFF	TGTGCCAGCAGCTTAGACAGGGGCAGCCACACTGAAGCTTTCTTT
NA	TRBV28	NA	TRBJ1-5	CASKMAEGHQPQHF	TGTGCCAGCAAAATGGCTGAGGGCCATCAGCCCCAGCATTTT
NA	TRBV5-4	TRBD2	TRBJ2-3	CASSFSGTKTDTQYF	TGTGCCAGCAGCTTTAGCGGGACAAAAACAGATACGCAGTATTTT
NA	TRBV18	NA	TRBJ2-7	CASSPVAGDTYEQYF	TGTGCCAGCTCACCGGTGGCAGGGGATACCTACGAGCAGTACTTC